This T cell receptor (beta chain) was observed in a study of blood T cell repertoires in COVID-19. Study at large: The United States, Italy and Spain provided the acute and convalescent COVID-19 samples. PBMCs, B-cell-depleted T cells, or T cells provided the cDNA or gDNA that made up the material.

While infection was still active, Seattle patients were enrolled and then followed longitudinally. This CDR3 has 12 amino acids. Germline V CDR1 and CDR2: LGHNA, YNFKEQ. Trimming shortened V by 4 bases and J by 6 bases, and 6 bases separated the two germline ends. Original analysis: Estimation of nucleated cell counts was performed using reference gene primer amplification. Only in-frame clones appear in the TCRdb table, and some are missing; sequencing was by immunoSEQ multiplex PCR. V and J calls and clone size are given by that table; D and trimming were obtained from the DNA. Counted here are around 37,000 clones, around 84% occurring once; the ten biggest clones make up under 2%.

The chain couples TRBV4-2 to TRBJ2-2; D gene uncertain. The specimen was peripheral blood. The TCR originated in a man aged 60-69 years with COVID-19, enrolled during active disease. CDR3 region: CASSLGAGELFF. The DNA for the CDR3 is TGTGCCAGCAGCCTTGGAGCCGGGGAGCTGTTTTTT.